This T cell receptor beta chain was captured by sequencing in a study of blood T cell repertoires in COVID-19. Whole-study context: The analysed material was cDNA or gDNA that came from T cells, B-cell-depleted T cells, or PBMCs.

The V gene's germline CDR1 is SGHVS and CDR2 FQNEAQ. V dropped 5 bases and J dropped 3 bases, with 14 bases sitting between them. This CDR3 has 14 amino acids. Assay used: immunoSEQ multiplex PCR; TCRdb lists only in-frame clones, some missing. The data show about 270,000 clones, 70% to 90% seen once. V is TRBV7-8 and J is TRBJ2-7, with D perhaps TRBD1 (6 bases). The sample taken for sequencing was PBMCs or T cells enriched from blood (not recorded which). This TCR derives from a young woman with acute COVID-19. The DNA of the CDR3 is TGTGCCAGCAGCCGCGGACAGTCCCTCTACGAGCAGTACTTC. The encoded protein is CASSRGQSLYEQYF.